One sample yielded the 11 T cell receptor beta chains listed below, sequenced in a study of blood T cell repertoires in COVID-19. The table came from immunoSEQ multiplex PCR; TCRdb's copy has only in-frame clones and leaves some out. The sample shows roughly 92,000 clones, 90% of them seen only once. Sequenced input: peripheral blood. Receptors were obtained from a man aged 50 to 60 with acute or convalescent COVID-19.

J is TRBJ2-1 and V is TRBV6-2 or TRBV6-3, with TRBD2 matching 14 bases. The CDR3 sequence is 16 residues long. V trimming: 4 bases; J trimming: 8 bases; junction bases outside the gene matches: 7. Germline V lookup: CDR1 MNHEY, CDR2 SVGEGT. Here the CDR3 DNA reads TGTGCCAGCAGTTTTTACGGGACTAGCGGGAGACATGAGCAGTTCTTC. The encoded protein is CASSFYGTSGRHEQFF.

This chain joins TRBV6-6 and TRBJ2-2; D not certain. The ends were cut back, 5 bases at V and 0 bases at J, with 7 bases in the middle. The CDR3 is 14 residues long. Germline V lookup: CDR1 MNHNY, CDR2 SVGAGI (reference sequence). This chain's CDR3 is CASSALPNTGELFF. DNA for the CDR3: TGTGCCAGCAGTGCCCTACCGAACACCGGGGAGCTGTTTTTT.

The chain combines TRBV4-1 with TRBJ2-1, with D possibly TRBD1 on 5 matching bases. Trimming removed 1 base from V and 10 bases from J, with 11 bases in between. Per the germline V gene, CDR1 is MGHRA and CDR2 is YSYEKL. This CDR3 is 13 amino acids long. CDR3 bases: TGCGCCAGCAGCCAAGTGGACAATCGGGAGCAGTTCTTC. Translated, it gives CASSQVDNREQFF.

The rearrangement links TRBV19 to TRBJ1-5; no definite D call. CDR1 and CDR2 (germline): LNHDA, SQIVND (reference sequence). With 3 bases removed from V and 0 bases from J, the gap between germline ends came to 18 bases. The CDR3 length is 18 residues. CDR3 protein: CASSIFHGDPSSNQPQHF. In DNA, the CDR3 is TGTGCCAGTAGTATCTTTCACGGTGATCCTTCTAGCAATCAGCCCCAGCATTTT.

This clone appeared a few times. The chain links TRBV5-8 to TRBJ2-3, with 14 bases identical to TRBD2. This CDR3 has 17 residues. Trimming cost V 2 bases and J 5 bases; bases outside gene matches: 7. Looked up from germline, CDR1 is SGHTS and CDR2 is YDEGEE. CDR3 in amino acids: CASSFRLAGGPGDTQYF. CDR3 nucleotides: TGTGCCAGCAGCTTTAGACTAGCGGGAGGGCCCGGAGATACGCAGTATTTT.

This clone was detected a few times. The chain has TRBV4-1 and TRBJ2-1; 10 bases map to TRBD2. The CDR3 runs 17 residues. Per germline, CDR1 MGHRA and CDR2 YSYEKL. Unmatched junction bases numbered 14, after V lost 5 bases and J lost 7 bases. In DNA, the CDR3 is TGCGCCAGCAGCTTTCGGACTAGCGGAGGGGGAGAAAATGAGCAGTTCTTC. It codes for CASSFRTSGGGENEQFF.

There are a few counts of this clone. This chain uses TRBV6-4 with TRBJ1-2; 7 bases line up with TRBD1. In germline, CDR1 is MRHNA, CDR2 SNTAGT. This CDR3 is 16 amino acids long. Trimming cost V 4 bases and J 5 bases; bases outside gene matches: 13. The CDR3 DNA sequence: TGTGCCAGCAGTGTTTCCCCACAGGGGACAGAATATGGCTACACCTTC. It encodes CASSVSPQGTEYGYTF.

The chain combines TRBV7-2 with TRBJ1-2; 7 bases map to TRBD1. The V gene's germline CDR1 is SGHTA and CDR2 FQGNSA. V gave up 5 bases and J gave up 8 bases; unmatched junction bases: 17. There are 16 residues in the CDR3. Here the CDR3 reads CASSPRGLQGTGGYTF. The DNA for the CDR3 is TGTGCCAGCAGCCCCCGAGGGCTACAGGGGACGGGCGGCTACACCTTC.

The genes are TRBV11-3 and TRBJ2-2; D might be TRBD2 (5 bases). V was clipped by 4 bases and J by 8 bases, with 11 bases between them. Germline lookup yields CDR1 SGHNT and CDR2 YENEEA. The CDR3 sequence is 13 residues long. This CDR3 is CASSWLRRGELFF. The CDR3 nucleotides are TGTGCCAGCAGCTGGCTCAGGAGGGGGGAGCTGTTTTTT. The full variable domain, rest sourced from reference TRBV11-3 and TRBJ2-2, is EAGVVQSPRYKIIEKKQPVAFWCNPISGHNTLYWYLQNLGQGPELLIRYENEEAVDDSQLPKDRFSAERLKGVDSTLKIQPAELGDSAVYLCASSWLRRGELFFGEGSRLTVL.

A remark on this clone: At the DNA level, this CDR3 is encoded by other sequences in the same sample as well. The rearrangement joins TRBV5-1 to TRBJ2-1; possible D gene TRBD2, 5 bases. Trimming removed 5 bases at V and 7 bases at J, with 10 bases between. The CDR3 extends over 12 amino acids. CDR1 is SGHRS and CDR2 is YFSETQ in the germline V gene. The CDR3 loop reads CASSLTRNEQFF. In DNA, the CDR3 is TGCGCCAGCAGTTTAACTAGGAATGAGCAGTTCTTC.

This chain joins TRBV6-5 and TRBJ1-1; D remains unclear. V shed 2 bases and J shed 5 bases, with 12 bases lying between them. The germline V gene has CDR1 MNHEY and CDR2 SVGAGI. This CDR3 has 14 residues. CDR3 in amino acids: CASSYDGLATEAFF. CDR3 DNA sequence: TGTGCCAGCAGTTACGACGGACTGGCAACTGAAGCTTTCTTT.